The rows below give T cell receptor beta chains drawn from one sample of a study of shared clonotypes between healthy human individuals. Libraries were prepared by immunoSEQ multiplex PCR; TCRdb keeps only in-frame clonotypes and omits some of them. The profile covers fewer than 550,000 clones, with 60% to 80% appearing a single time and approximately 12% taken by the ten largest. The specimen was PBMCs. These receptors all stem from a middle-aged woman in good health. Some clones in this sample may be carry-over from other donors' samples. Each CDR3 is given with its conserved first and last residue. Fields, in order: CDR3 length, V gene, clone size, CDR3 protein. Not every row has a clone size; where given, it reads once, few, many or a size class.

CDR3 length: 16; V gene: TRBV7-2; clone size: NA; CDR3 protein: CASSRGQGASTDTQYF
CDR3 length: 19; V gene: TRBV19; clone size: NA; CDR3 protein: CASRISSGHKSGDYNEQFF
CDR3 length: 15; V gene: TRBV11-3; clone size: once; CDR3 protein: CASSLTGGTTGELFF
CDR3 length: 15; V gene: TRBV28; clone size: NA; CDR3 protein: CASSQQGASYNEQFF
CDR3 length: 15; V gene: TRBV9; clone size: NA; CDR3 protein: CASSAGASGRETQYF
CDR3 length: 14; V gene: TRBV5-1; clone size: NA; CDR3 protein: CASSFTGLTGELFF
CDR3 length: 15; V gene: TRBV19; clone size: NA; CDR3 protein: CASTPLAGLYNEQFF
CDR3 length: 16; V gene: TRBV6-1; clone size: NA; CDR3 protein: CASSEGPGLEDYEQYF
CDR3 length: 17; V gene: TRBV5-1; clone size: NA; CDR3 protein: CASSPLTGTSGRNEQFF
CDR3 length: 19; V gene: TRBV11-2; clone size: NA; CDR3 protein: CASSSLAPSAGGYTGELFF